This T cell receptor (beta chain) originates from a study of long-term antiretroviral therapy in people with HIV (dated 2022 in TCRdb). General notes on the study: The earliest samples were collected approximately a decade before the 2015 WHO recommendation for immediate ART, a period when ART was typically delayed until CD4 counts fell. A retrospective serial study tested whether ART initiation and durable HIV suppression were associated with changes in peripheral blood TRB repertoire composition and diversity. The cohort contributed roughly 200 cryopreserved PBMC samples from 25 to 35 adults with confirmed HIV infection, collected serially over a mean of approximately six years (range 1-12). Of the roughly 32 participants with HIV, more than 10 were female. No cross-contamination during QIAcube processing turned up in test extractions that ran a monoclonal T-cell line alongside about 35 polyclonal samples. Broader findings and caveats from the paper: Because pre-ART samples had limited cell numbers, profiling was done on unsorted PBMC rather than on sorted CD4+ and CD8+ T cells. Since PBMC availability was limited, sequencing covered only the TCR beta chain, with no alpha chain pairing. HIV repertoires had narrower CDR3 length ranges than controls, and the network structure suggested an antigen-experienced repertoire that shifted only slightly toward naive after ART. No data were available on ART adherence, viral resistance or therapy changes, limiting inferences about post-ART repertoire changes. Expanded TRB clones identified before ART initiation dominated the repertoire at all time points, although this dominance fluctuated and declined in many PLHIV after ART. Starting ART was linked to a significant rise in TRB diversity, yet even with long-term ART the diversity remained significantly lower than in transplant donor controls. The samples span the years 2004 to 2017, and the ART regimens used at that time may not be as effective as current regimens.

To note about this clone: Its specific antigen is unknown. It has no much larger one-base neighbor in the sample; base qualities were not kept.

The immunoSEQ hsTCRB v3.0 assay was used at survey level resolution to sequence the TRB variable region. TRB sequencing targeted a depth of roughly 35,000-55,000 T-cell genomes per sample. An Illumina MiSeq with a v3 150-cycle kit was used to sequence the pooled TRB libraries. The source study handled its data this way. Repertoire analysis was performed in R inside a reproducible Nextflow workflow that covered QC, data transformation and analysis. LymphoSeq2, an R package for exploring AIRR-Seq data, was used to implement the custom analyses. After excluding several samples that yielded fewer than 5000 total TRB sequences, 150 to 200 HIV repertoires remained for analysis. Among the 170 to 200 retained HIV repertoires, 55 to 60 were collected before ART initiation and under 150 after ART initiation. Repertoires were downsampled to 5000 TRB nucleotide sequences, and summary statistics were averaged over 100 downsampling iterations. The analysis kept only TRB sequences whose CDR3 regions were at least seven amino acids long. Two measures captured diversity: a Shannon entropy-derived clonality score and the Gini coefficient. In the repertoire networks, any two of the top 5000 CDR3 amino acid sequences were connected whenever the two sequences differed by an edit distance of one. GLIPH2 predicted antigen specificity groups and MHC restriction for TRB CDR3 amino acid sequences. To flag known CMV, EBV, HIV or tissue antigen associations, CDR3 amino acid sequences were matched against VDJdb and McPAS-TCR. Pre-ART, post-ART and control groups were compared with Wilcoxon signed-rank tests and Holm-Bonferroni correction. Not all clones reach the TCRdb copy of this immuneACCESS table, which keeps in-frame sequences only. Checked studies attribute under half of the gap to unresolved V genes and leave the rest unexplained. V and J calls and clone size are as listed in that table; D and trimming were resolved from the DNA. This sample is represented by 45,000 or so clones; nearly 95% of them were singletons. About 3% of the sample lies in the top ten.

From cysteine to phenylalanine, the CDR3 is 16 amino acids long. Only the CDR3 DNA stays, 48 bases, in frame from base 1. CDR1 and CDR2, per the germline V gene, are SGDLS and YYNGEE. Trimming takes 0 bases from V and 4 bases from J, and the germline ends sit 16 bases apart. Participants were included only if at least one PBMC sample before ART initiation and at least two post-ART samples were available. All participants with HIV were treated in the United States of America. Cryopreserved samples of about 0.95-10 million PBMC were thawed and washed before DNA extraction. At the time of the earliest PBMC sample, participants with HIV were aged between roughly 23 and 60 years. Each participant contributed PBMC samples from 1-4 timepoints before ART initiation and 2-8 timepoints after ART initiation, with a median of 7 samples. Serial HIV viral load, CD4+ T-cell count, ART history and demographic data were obtained for every participant. Using a Qiagen kit on a QIAcube, genomic DNA was extracted from unsorted PBMC, with samples processed in batches of 12.

This chain is built from TRBV9 and TRBJ1-2; the D gene is perhaps TRBD1, on 5 matching bases. This sample comprised unsorted PBMCs, obtained 3.7 years after starting antiretroviral therapy. This TCR came from a woman in her forties or fifties with HIV. The CDR3 here reads CASSVGGSTNIYGYTF. The base sequence is TGTGCCAGCAGCGTAGGGGGGAGCACCAATATCTATGGCTACACCTTC. Here the CDR3 is joined to the reference TRBV9 and TRBJ1-2 genes, and the full variable domain is: DSGVTQTPKHLITATGQRVTLRCSPRSGDLSVYWYQQSLDQGLQFLIQYYNGEERAKGNILERFSAQQFPDLHSELNLSSLELGDSALYFCASSVGGSTNIYGYTFGSGTRLTVV.